Listed here is a single TCR beta chain. This sample is drawn from a study of blood T cell repertoires in COVID-19. The CDR3 length is 14 residues. From germline, CDR1 is SGHRS and CDR2 YFSETQ. Trimming left V 0 bases short and J 0 bases short, with 7 bases between. This table comes from immunoSEQ multiplex PCR, and its TCRdb copy is limited to in-frame clones, with some not included. The sample yields hundreds of thousands of clones, around 89% seen once. The sample was PBMCs or T cells enriched from blood (not recorded which). The chain is built from TRBV5-1 and TRBJ2-7; unclear D gene. The TCR comes from a woman aged 60-70 years in a cohort exposed to, infected with or recovered from COVID-19 (not recorded which). CDR3 nucleotide sequence: TGCGCCAGCAGCTTGGTCTCCTCCTCCTACGAGCAGTACTTC. This codes for CASSLVSSSYEQYF.